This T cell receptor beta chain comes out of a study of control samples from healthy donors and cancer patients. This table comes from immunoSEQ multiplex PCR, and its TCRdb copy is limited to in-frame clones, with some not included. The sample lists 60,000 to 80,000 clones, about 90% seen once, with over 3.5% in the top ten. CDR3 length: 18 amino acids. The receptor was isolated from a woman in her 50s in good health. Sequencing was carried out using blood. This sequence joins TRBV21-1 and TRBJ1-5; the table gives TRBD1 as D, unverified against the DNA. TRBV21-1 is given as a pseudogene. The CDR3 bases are TGTGCCAGCAGCGAGTATGAAGGGGACAGGGAGGACGATCAGCCCCAGCATTTT. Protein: CASSEYEGDREDDQPQHF.